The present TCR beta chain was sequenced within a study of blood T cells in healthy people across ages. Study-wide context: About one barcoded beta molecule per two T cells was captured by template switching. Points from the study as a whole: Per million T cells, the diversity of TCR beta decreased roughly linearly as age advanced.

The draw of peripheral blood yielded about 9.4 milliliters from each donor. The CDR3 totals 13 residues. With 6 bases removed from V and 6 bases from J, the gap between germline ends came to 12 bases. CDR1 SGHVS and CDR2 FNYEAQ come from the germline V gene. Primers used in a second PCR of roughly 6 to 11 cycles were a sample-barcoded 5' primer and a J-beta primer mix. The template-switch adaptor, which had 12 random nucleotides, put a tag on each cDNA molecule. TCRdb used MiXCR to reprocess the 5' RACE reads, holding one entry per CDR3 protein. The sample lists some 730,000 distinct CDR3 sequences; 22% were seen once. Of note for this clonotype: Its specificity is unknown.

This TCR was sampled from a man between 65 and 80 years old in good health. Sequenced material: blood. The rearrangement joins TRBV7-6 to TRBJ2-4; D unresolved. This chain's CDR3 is CASSTTVGNIQYF. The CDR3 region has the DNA TGTGCCAGCAGTACCACCGTAGGAAACATTCAGTACTTC. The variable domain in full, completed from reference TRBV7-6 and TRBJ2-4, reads GAGVSQSPRYKVTKRGQDVALRCDPISGHVSLYWYRQALGQGPEFLTYFNYEAQQDKSGLPNDRFSAERPEGSISTLTIQRTEQRDSAMYRCASSTTVGNIQYFGAGTRLSVL.